This is a list of T cell receptor beta chains from one sample in a study of blood T cell repertoires in COVID-19. Clones were sequenced by immunoSEQ multiplex PCR, and TCRdb holds only the in-frame ones, with some missing. The sample carries under 250,000 clones, roughly 88% recorded once. Sequenced input: peripheral blood. The origin of the receptors is a man older than 75 with acute or convalescent COVID-19. The CDR3 runs from the conserved cysteine through the conserved F or W. D genes are given only for firm matches. Size is omitted from some rows. Given values are once, few, many or a class for expanded clones.

D gene | clone size | J gene | V gene | CDR3 DNA | CDR3 protein
. | . | TRBJ1-2 | TRBV19 | TGTGCCAGTAGTATCCGGACAAACTTTAACTATGGCTACACCTTC | CASSIRTNFNYGYTF
. | once | TRBJ2-5 | TRBV19 | TGTGCCAGTAGTCCCCTGGGAGGGGGACAAGGGACCCAGTACTTC | CASSPLGGGQGTQYF
. | . | TRBJ1-1 | TRBV7-2 | TGTGCCAGCGCCGAGAGGACTGAAGCTTTCTTT | CASAERTEAFF
. | . | TRBJ2-6 | TRBV13 | TGTGCCAGCTCGAGGGGGAGTCCTGGGGCCAACGTCCTGACTTTC | CASSRGSPGANVLTF
TRBD1 | once | TRBJ1-6 | TRBV6-5 | TGTGCCAGCAGTTATCTGACAGGGAATAATTCACCCCTCCACTTT | CASSYLTGNNSPLHF
TRBD2 | . | TRBJ2-7 | TRBV7-9 | TGTGCCAGCAGCTTAGAGCGGGATTACTCCTACGAGCAGTACTTC | CASSLERDYSYEQYF
. | . | TRBJ2-3 | TRBV7-2 | TGTGCCAGCAGCTTATCGCAGGCTACAGATACGCAGTATTTT | CASSLSQATDTQYF
TRBD1 | . | TRBJ2-3 | TRBV6-6 | TGTGCCAGCATCGGAAGAGGGACAGGGGGCACAGATACGCAGTATTTT | CASIGRGTGGTDTQYF
TRBD1 | . | TRBJ2-7 | TRBV4-2 | TGTGCCAGCAGCCAATTGGGACAGCTGTCCTACGAGCAGTACTTC | CASSQLGQLSYEQYF
. | . | TRBJ2-1 | TRBV27 | TGTGCCAGCAGTTCTGGAGTTTGGAATGAGCAGTTCTTC | CASSSGVWNEQFF
TRBD1 | . | TRBJ2-7 | TRBV4-1 | TGCGCCAGCAGCCAAGATTCGACGGGACAGCCCTACGAGCAGTACTTC | CASSQDSTGQPYEQYF
TRBD1 | . | TRBJ1-1 | TRBV7-2 | TGTGCCAGCAGCTTAGTAGGGACAGGGTCTTTCACTGAAGCTTTCTTT | CASSLVGTGSFTEAFF
. | once | TRBJ1-2 | TRBV28 | TGTGCCAGCAGTTTATTAAGGGAGGAGGGAGGCTACACCTTC | CASSLLREEGGYTF
TRBD1 | . | TRBJ2-6 | TRBV14 | TGTGCCAGCAGCCCGCTTTCGGGACAGGAATCTGGGGCCAACGTCCTGACTTTC | CASSPLSGQESGANVLTF
. | . | TRBJ2-5 | TRBV29-1 | TGCAGCGTTCCCCTTCAGGGGAGACAAGAGACCCAGTACTTC | CSVPLQGRQETQYF
TRBD2 | . | TRBJ2-5 | TRBV7-3 | TGTGCCAGCAGCCCTAGCGGGAGATTGAATCAAGAGACCCAGTACTTC | CASSPSGRLNQETQYF
TRBD2 | . | TRBJ2-7 | TRBV2 | TGTGCCAGCAGCCAACTAGCGGCCTCCTACGAGCAGTACTTC | CASSQLAASYEQYF